This T cell receptor beta chain was recovered during a study of Graves' ophthalmopathy and Graves' hyperthyroidism. Study-level information: Hyperthyroidism is called stable when no ophthalmopathy develops within 18 months of follow-up.

Clinical symptoms, serum thyroxine, TRAb, thyroid ultrasound and orbital computed tomography were relied on for diagnosis. Amplified material comprised TCR beta CDR3 regions derived from RNA transcripts. Investigators did first-round RT-PCR with HTBI primers, then second-round multiplex PCR. TCRdb reprocessed the multiplex PCR reads with MiXCR, giving one entry per CDR3 protein. The table includes about 550,000 distinct CDR3 sequences, about 40% detected once. Notes on the study in general: Blood also carried most expanded thyroid clonotypes exceeding 0.001 frequency. The study's model predicted ophthalmopathy progression at about 64% sensitivity and approximately 72% specificity.

Germline loops: CDR1 SSHAT, CDR2 FNYEAQ (reference sequence). The CDR3 length is 11 residues. In the case of this clonotype: The target antigen is unknown.

The chain joins TRBV7-7 to TRBJ2-1; TRBD2 aligns across 8 bases. The sequencing input was peripheral blood or thyroid tissue (not recorded which). The sequence came from an adult man with Graves' hyperthyroidism. CDR3 region: CASGVDGEQFF. The CDR3 bases are TGTGCTAGCGGGGTGGACGGTGAGCAGTTCTTC. Using reference TRBV7-7 and TRBJ2-1 for the parts outside the CDR3, the full variable domain is GAGVSQSPRYKVTKRGQDVTLRCDPISSHATLYWYQQALGQGPEFLTYFNYEAQPDKSGLPSDRFSAERPEGSISTLTIQRTEQRDSAMYRCASGVDGEQFFGPGTRLTVL.